The 26 T cell receptor beta chains given below trace back to one sample, sequenced in a study of cytomegalovirus exposure and HLA in healthy donors. PCR amplification relied on 60 Vbeta primers (plus 13 Jbeta primers). TCRdb's copy holds only in-frame clones and misses some; the assay was immunoSEQ multiplex PCR. The sample consists of 75,000 to 95,000 clones, 78% of them appearing once. The sequencing sample was made of PBMCs. The receptors originated from a male donor in good health and CMV-seropositive.

This clone was counted between two and nine times. This chain links TRBV10-1 with TRBJ2-3; the match to TRBD2 covers 8 bases. The germline V gene encodes CDR1 WNHNN and CDR2 SYGVQD (reference sequence). Trimming cost V 4 bases and J 7 bases; bases outside gene matches: 10. The CDR3 has 15 amino acids. CDR3 sequence reads: CASSAREGRLNTQYF. CDR3 bases: TGCGCCAGCAGTGCTCGGGAGGGCCGCTTGAATACGCAGTATTTT.

The J gene is TRBJ2-7, the V gene TRBV5-1, with 8 nucleotides matching TRBD2. The CDR3 extends over 15 amino acids. Germline assignment: CDR1 SGHRS and CDR2 YFSETQ. With 4 bases clipped from V and 3 bases from J, the junction kept 9 bases outside the gene matches. CDR3 in DNA: TGCGCCAGCAGCCCCAGAGCGGGAGAGGTCTACGAGCAGTACTTC. Protein: CASSPRAGEVYEQYF.

This clone was counted between two and nine times. The chain is built from TRBV25-1 and TRBJ1-5; TRBD1 agrees at 7 bases. This CDR3 region has 17 residues. Trimming at V came to 4 bases and at J to 0 bases, leaving 9 bases not matched to a gene. Germline CDR1 MGHDK, CDR2 SYGVNS. The CDR3 nucleotides are TGTGCCAGCAGTGGAAACCTCAGGGGGGATAGCAATCAGCCCCAGCATTTT. Encoded protein: CASSGNLRGDSNQPQHF.

This chain uses TRBV18 with TRBJ2-3; D is unresolved. This CDR3 is 16 amino acids long. The V end was cut by 3 bases, the J end by 1 base, with 14 bases between. Germline-derived CDR1 and CDR2 are KGHSH and LQKENI. The CDR3 region has the DNA TGTGCCAGCTCACCTACGACAACCGCCGGCACAGATACGCAGTATTTT. Amino acid sequence: CASSPTTTAGTDTQYF.

This clone appeared once. The chain is built from TRBV18 and TRBJ2-7; 10 bases fit TRBD1. V lost 0 bases, J lost 4 bases, and 18 bases stayed unmatched. This CDR3 region has 20 residues. Per germline, CDR1 KGHSH and CDR2 LQKENI. CDR3 nucleotides: TGTGCCAGCTCACCACCTTTCGGGACAGGGGAAACATTTAGACAGTACGAGCAGTACTTC. Translating it yields CASSPPFGTGETFRQYEQYF.

This rearrangement joins TRBV4-1 to TRBJ1-5; D is ambiguous. This CDR3 is built from 15 residues. The V gene lost 4 bases and the J gene lost 1 base, with 11 bases spanning the gap. The germline CDR1 and CDR2 sequences are MGHRA and YSYEKL. CDR3 residues: CASSPRPGSNQPQHF. The CDR3 DNA follows: TGCGCCAGCAGCCCTCGTCCCGGGAGCAATCAGCCCCAGCATTTT.

The rearrangement uses TRBV19 and TRBJ2-1; 7 nucleotides line up with TRBD2. The trim removed 5 bases at V and 4 bases at J, leaving 5 bases unmatched. The CDR3 runs 14 residues. CDR1 LNHDA and CDR2 SQIVND come from the germline V gene (reference sequence). The CDR3 nucleotides are TGTGCCAGTAGTTCACTAGCGTCTTACAATGAGCAGTTCTTC. The encoded protein is CASSSLASYNEQFF.

The V gene is TRBV13, the J gene TRBJ2-7, with unresolved D. Trimming left V 5 bases short and J 4 bases short, with 15 bases between. This CDR3 has 14 amino acids. CDR1 is PRHDT and CDR2 is FYEKMQ in the germline V gene (reference sequence). For the CDR3, the DNA is TGTGCCAGCAGCCCCCGTCCCCGAGGATACGAGCAGTACTTC. It specifies CASSPRPRGYEQYF.

This clone was seen a handful of times. The V and J genes are TRBV30 and TRBJ1-4; unclear D gene. This CDR3 has 13 residues. Between the trimmed V and J ends, which lost 4 bases and 7 bases, there was a span of 13 bases. Germline CDR1 GTSNPN, CDR2 SVGIG (reference sequence). The CDR3 DNA sequence: TGTGCCTGGACCCACGGGAAGGGTGAAAAACTGTTTTTT. It specifies CAWTHGKGEKLFF.

This clone was detected a few times. The chain is built from TRBV7-2 and TRBJ1-4; D gene ambiguous. V was trimmed by 0 bases and J by 8 bases, leaving 10 bases between them. This CDR3 contains 14 residues. Germline-derived CDR1 and CDR2 are SGHTA and FQGNSA. CDR3: CASSLAGFGEKLFF. DNA of the CDR3: TGTGCCAGCAGCTTAGCAGGTTTCGGGGAAAAACTGTTTTTT.

This clone appeared a few times. This rearrangement joins TRBV27 to TRBJ2-7; 11 nucleotides line up with TRBD2. The CDR3 totals 16 residues. Germline-derived CDR1 and CDR2 are MNHEY and SMNVEV (reference sequence). V was pared by 3 bases and J by 6 bases, with 10 bases of the junction left unmatched. CDR3 sequence (DNA): TGTGCCAGCAGTTTGACACTAGCGGGAGTTCTCCGCGAGCAGTACTTC. The encoded protein is CASSLTLAGVLREQYF.

The CDR3 sequence: CASRGLRKETQYF. As DNA, the CDR3 is TGTGCCAGCAGGGGTTTGAGGAAAGAGACCCAGTACTTC. The J gene is TRBJ2-5, the V gene TRBV11-2; D is unclear. This CDR3 spans 13 amino acids. From germline, CDR1 is SGHAT and CDR2 FQNNGV. V dropped 6 bases and J dropped 3 bases, with 11 bases sitting between them.

The rearrangement links TRBV4-1 to TRBJ2-2, with D tentatively TRBD2 (6 bases). In germline, CDR1 is MGHRA, CDR2 YSYEKL. The CDR3 sequence is 14 residues long. The V end was cut by 3 bases, the J end by 5 bases, with 10 bases between. This chain's CDR3 is CASSQTRGTGELFF. The CDR3 nucleotides are TGCGCCAGCAGCCAGACTAGGGGAACCGGGGAGCTGTTTTTT.

This chain uses TRBV28 with TRBJ2-7, with a tentative D call TRBD1 (6 bases). CDR1 and CDR2 (germline): MDHEN, SYDVKM. CDR3 length equals 12 residues. With 6 bases removed from V and 7 bases from J, the gap between germline ends came to 13 bases. The CDR3 coding sequence is TGTGCCAGCAGGACCCAAGACAGGGAGCAGTACTTC. Protein sequence: CASRTQDREQYF.

This chain connects TRBV18 to TRBJ2-7; D uncertain. The CDR3 is 13 amino acids. The germline V gene has CDR1 KGHSH and CDR2 LQKENI. Trimming pared 6 bases from V and 3 bases from J, leaving 12 bases between. CDR3 loop: CASSSGSNYEQYF. Here the CDR3 DNA reads TGTGCCAGCTCGTCCGGGTCCAACTACGAGCAGTACTTC.

This clone was recorded a few times. A junction end diverges from the germline sequence, so it may reflect a read error. The V call is TRBV6-1, the J call TRBJ2-3; the match to TRBD2 covers 11 bases. Germline values: CDR1 MNHNS, CDR2 SASEGT. CDR3 length: 15 residues. The CDR3 nucleotides are TGTGCCAGCAATGAACTAGCGGGGGGCACAGATACGCAGTATTTT. This encodes CASNELAGGTDTQYF.

The rearrangement uses TRBV30 and TRBJ1-4, with D unresolved. CDR1 is GTSNPN, CDR2 SVGIG, per germline (reference sequence). The CDR3 extends over 13 amino acids. The V end lost 5 bases, the J end lost 0 bases, and 7 bases lay between the germline ends. CDR3 loop: CAWAGTTNEKLFF. DNA for the CDR3: TGTGCCTGGGCGGGAACAACTAATGAAAAACTGTTTTTT.

The J gene is TRBJ1-1, the V gene TRBV19, with a possible D match to TRBD1 (6 bases). Germline V gene lookup returns CDR1 LNHDA and CDR2 SQIVND (reference sequence). CDR3 length equals 14 residues. V lost 6 bases, J lost 4 bases, and 15 bases lay in between. CDR3 residues: CASRVRGEGTEAFF. For the CDR3, the DNA is TGTGCCAGTAGGGTCAGGGGAGAGGGCACTGAAGCTTTCTTT.

This clone ranks as medium-sized (0.01 to 0.1%). The chain has TRBV11-3 and TRBJ1-5, with D hard to call. Germline V gene data show CDR1 as SGHNT and CDR2 as YENEEA. The CDR3 length is 17 residues. Trimming stripped 5 bases from V and 0 bases from J, with 17 bases between. The CDR3 DNA reads TGTGCCAGCAGCCGACTATCAGAAGGCGGTAGCAATCAGCCCCAGCATTTT. This gives the protein CASSRLSEGGSNQPQHF. Drawing the rest from reference TRBV11-3 and TRBJ1-5, the complete variable domain is EAGVVQSPRYKIIEKKQPVAFWCNPISGHNTLYWYLQNLGQGPELLIRYENEEAVDDSQLPKDRFSAERLKGVDSTLKIQPAELGDSAVYLCASSRLSEGGSNQPQHFGDGTRLSIL.

J is TRBJ1-4 and V is TRBV6-1; D possibly corresponds to TRBD1 (6 bases). The CDR3 sequence is 14 residues long. Germline V gives CDR1 MNHNS, CDR2 SASEGT. Trimming took off 6 bases at V and 8 bases at J, with 16 bases between the two ends. The CDR3, as DNA: TGTGCCAGCAGACCGGGACAAGGAAAAGAAAAACTGTTTTTT. Its protein is CASRPGQGKEKLFF.

Remarks on this clone: Other DNA variants within this sample encode the same CDR3. The chain uses TRBV6-1 and TRBJ1-2; D ambiguous. Trimming pared 1 base from V and 2 bases from J, leaving 11 bases between. CDR3 length equals 15 residues. Germline V gene data show CDR1 as MNHNS and CDR2 as SASEGT. CDR3 sequence: CASSEEAGSNYGYTF. DNA of the CDR3: TGTGCCAGCAGTGAAGAGGCAGGCAGCAACTATGGCTACACCTTC.

The chain couples TRBV6-5 to TRBJ2-3; 7 nucleotides agree with TRBD1. The J segment lost 2 bases and the V segment lost 2 bases, leaving 7 bases of the junction unmatched. The CDR3 runs 16 residues. From germline, CDR1 is MNHEY and CDR2 SVGAGI. In DNA, the CDR3 is TGTGCCAGCAGTTACCTCGCCGGGACAGTCACAGATACGCAGTATTTT. Its translation: CASSYLAGTVTDTQYF.

The genes are TRBV9 and TRBJ1-1, with D possibly being TRBD1 (6 bases). The germline CDR1 and CDR2 sequences are SGDLS and YYNGEE. The CDR3 contains 15 residues. The ends were cut back, 3 bases at V and 7 bases at J, with 19 bases in the middle. CDR3 coding DNA: TGTGCCAGCAGCGGCCGCTCCCACAGGGACCGTGAAGCTTTCTTT. Translating gives CASSGRSHRDREAFF. Using reference TRBV9 and TRBJ1-1 for the parts outside the CDR3, the full variable domain is DSGVTQTPKHLITATGQRVTLRCSPRSGDLSVYWYQQSLDQGLQFLIQYYNGEERAKGNILERFSAQQFPDLHSELNLSSLELGDSALYFCASSGRSHRDREAFFGQGTRLTVV.

The table lists this clone with a count of one. This sequence joins TRBV7-8 and TRBJ2-1, with 7 bases aligning to TRBD2. This CDR3 has 16 residues. Trimming removed 5 bases from V and 6 bases from J; junction bases left unmatched: 13. The germline gives CDR1 SGHVS, CDR2 FQNEAQ. The CDR3 reads CASSVAGVGLGNEQFF. CDR3 DNA sequence: TGTGCCAGCAGCGTCGCGGGAGTCGGTCTAGGCAATGAGCAGTTCTTC.

As concerns this clone: The same CDR3 can be traced to other DNA sequences in this sample. The CDR3 region is CASSSSRIQETQYF. The DNA of the CDR3 is TGTGCCAGCAGCTCTAGCAGAATCCAAGAGACCCAGTACTTC. The V call is TRBV7-9, the J call TRBJ2-5; TRBD2 is a possible D gene (5 bases). CDR3 length: 14 residues. Germline V gene lookup returns CDR1 SEHNR and CDR2 FQNEAQ (reference sequence). The germline V and J ends were trimmed by 4 bases and 1 base, with 10 bases remaining between them.

V and J are TRBV28 and TRBJ1-4, with D maybe TRBD1 (6 bases). The germline V gene has CDR1 MDHEN and CDR2 SYDVKM. The V and J ends lost 7 bases and 4 bases respectively, with 10 bases between them. The CDR3 covers 13 residues. Written as DNA, the CDR3 is TGTGCCAGCAAAGAACAGGGTAATGAAAAACTGTTTTTT. Residues: CASKEQGNEKLFF.